These T cell receptor beta chains were read from a single sample in a study of cytomegalovirus exposure and HLA in healthy donors. Profiled with immunoSEQ multiplex PCR; TCRdb holds only in-frame clones, not every one. This sample has hundreds of thousands of clones; roughly 90% occur once, and the top ten carry roughly 0.83%. Specimen: PBMCs. The receptors here all came from a young woman in good health and CMV-seronegative. Both conserved end residues are part of each CDR3. Some rows mark clone size as missing; the rest say once, few, many or name a class of expanded clone.

j_call clone_size v_call cdr3_length cdr3_aa
TRBJ2-2 NA TRBV5-4 15 CASSQRWGRTGELFF
TRBJ2-3 NA TRBV6-4 16 CASSDSGGSSTDTQYF
TRBJ1-4 NA TRBV28 15 CASSSAGTGGEKLFF
TRBJ1-3 NA TRBV7-8 14 CASSLGGAGNTIYF
TRBJ1-2 NA TRBV9 19 CASSVEAFAPLRQGSGYTF
TRBJ2-3 NA TRBV6-1 14 CASSEVERTDTQYF
TRBJ1-2 NA TRBV6-5 15 CASSYSGAGNYGYTF
TRBJ1-1 NA TRBV4-1 18 CASSQVPGQGVIGTEAFF
TRBJ1-2 NA TRBV7-8 13 CASSLGSGFGYTF
TRBJ1-6 NA TRBV6-6 15 CASSPHRGPNSPLHF
TRBJ2-7 NA TRBV5-8 15 CASERGTGPGGEQYF
TRBJ2-2 NA TRBV2 15 CASSEDRPGAGELFF
TRBJ2-7 once TRBV4-2 15 CASRFSTGPSYEQYF
TRBJ1-3 NA TRBV5-6 14 CASSTTGPGNTIYF
TRBJ1-4 NA TRBV7-9 17 CASSLRSTIRGNEKLFF
TRBJ2-7 once TRBV5-1 15 CASSSGQGMNYEQYF
TRBJ1-5 NA TRBV28 16 CASSLMGALGNQPQHF
TRBJ2-7 once TRBV15 17 CATSSLGLGSRSYEQYF
TRBJ2-1 NA TRBV4-1 15 CASSQTRDINNEQFF
TRBJ2-7 NA TRBV4-1 15 CASSQDRGSTYEQYF
TRBJ1-2 NA TRBV6-5 13 CASSRRQGYGYTF
TRBJ1-2 NA TRBV6-1 14 CASSEDYLDYGYTF
TRBJ2-7 NA TRBV2 15 CASRATGGYSYEQYF
TRBJ1-5 NA TRBV27 18 CASSLRQGMLGNNQPQHF
TRBJ2-3 NA TRBV11-2 16 CASSPAVGLSTDTQYF
TRBJ1-1 NA TRBV28 16 CASSPRTGGLRAEAFF
TRBJ1-5 few TRBV29-1 13 CSAAQGVHQPQHF
TRBJ1-3 NA TRBV6-5 15 CASRVDRVDGNTIYF